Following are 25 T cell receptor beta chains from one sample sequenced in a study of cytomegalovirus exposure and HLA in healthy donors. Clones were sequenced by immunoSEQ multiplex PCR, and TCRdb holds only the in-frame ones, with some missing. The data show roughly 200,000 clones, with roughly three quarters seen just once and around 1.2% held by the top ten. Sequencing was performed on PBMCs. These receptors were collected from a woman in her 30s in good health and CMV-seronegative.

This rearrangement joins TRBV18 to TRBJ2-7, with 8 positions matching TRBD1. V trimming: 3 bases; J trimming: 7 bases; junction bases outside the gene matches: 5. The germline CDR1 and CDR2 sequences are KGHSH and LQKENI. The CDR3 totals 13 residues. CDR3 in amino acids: CASSPDRASEQYF. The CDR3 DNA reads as TGTGCCAGCTCACCGGACAGGGCGTCGGAGCAGTACTTC.

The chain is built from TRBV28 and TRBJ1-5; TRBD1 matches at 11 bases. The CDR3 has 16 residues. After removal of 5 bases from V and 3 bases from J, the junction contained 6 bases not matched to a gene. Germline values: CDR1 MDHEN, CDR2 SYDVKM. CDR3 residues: CASSTRTGGYNQPQHF. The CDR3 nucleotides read TGTGCCAGCAGTACACGGACAGGGGGCTACAATCAGCCCCAGCATTTT.

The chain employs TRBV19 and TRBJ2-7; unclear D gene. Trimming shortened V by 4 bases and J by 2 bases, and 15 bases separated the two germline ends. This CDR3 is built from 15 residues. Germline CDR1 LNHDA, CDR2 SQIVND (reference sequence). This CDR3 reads CASSTDINTPYEQYF. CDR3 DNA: TGTGCCAGTAGTACAGACATCAACACCCCCTACGAGCAGTACTTC.

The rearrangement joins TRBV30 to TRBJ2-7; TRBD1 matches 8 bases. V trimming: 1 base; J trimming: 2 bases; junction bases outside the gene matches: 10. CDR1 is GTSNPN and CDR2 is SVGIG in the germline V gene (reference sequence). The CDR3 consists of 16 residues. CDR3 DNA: TGTGCCTGGAGTGCCACGGAGACAGGGGACCCCTACGAGCAGTACTTC. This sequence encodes CAWSATETGDPYEQYF.

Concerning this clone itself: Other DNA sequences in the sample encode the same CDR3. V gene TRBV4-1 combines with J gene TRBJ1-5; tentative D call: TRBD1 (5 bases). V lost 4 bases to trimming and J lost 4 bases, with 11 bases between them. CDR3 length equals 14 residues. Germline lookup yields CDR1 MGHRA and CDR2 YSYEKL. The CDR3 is CASSPTGGNQPQHF. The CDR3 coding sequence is TGCGCCAGCAGCCCGACGGGGGGGAATCAGCCCCAGCATTTT.

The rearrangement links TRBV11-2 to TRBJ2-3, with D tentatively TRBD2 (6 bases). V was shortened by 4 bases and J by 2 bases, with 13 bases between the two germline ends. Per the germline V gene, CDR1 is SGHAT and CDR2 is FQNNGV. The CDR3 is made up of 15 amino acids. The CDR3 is CASSSRGGLTDTQYF. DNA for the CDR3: TGTGCCAGCAGCTCCCGTGGGGGACTCACAGATACGCAGTATTTT.

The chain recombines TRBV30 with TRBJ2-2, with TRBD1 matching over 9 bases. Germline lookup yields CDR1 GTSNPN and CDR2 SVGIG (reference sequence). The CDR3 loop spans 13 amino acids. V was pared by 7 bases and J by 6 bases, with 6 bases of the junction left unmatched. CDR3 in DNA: TGTGCCTTAGACAGGGGGTTCTCCGGGGAGCTGTTTTTT. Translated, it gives CALDRGFSGELFF. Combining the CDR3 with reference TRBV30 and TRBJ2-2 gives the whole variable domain SQTIHQWPATLVQPVGSPLSLECTVEGTSNPNLYWYRQAAGRGLQLLFYSVGIGQISSEVPQNLSASRPQDRQFILSSKKLLLSDSGFYLCALDRGFSGELFFGEGSRLTVL.

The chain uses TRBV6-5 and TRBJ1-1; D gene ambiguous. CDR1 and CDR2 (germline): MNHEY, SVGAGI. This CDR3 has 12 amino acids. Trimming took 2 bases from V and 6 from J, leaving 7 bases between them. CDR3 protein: CASSYDRAEAFF. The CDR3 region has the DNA TGTGCCAGCAGTTACGATCGCGCTGAAGCTTTCTTT.

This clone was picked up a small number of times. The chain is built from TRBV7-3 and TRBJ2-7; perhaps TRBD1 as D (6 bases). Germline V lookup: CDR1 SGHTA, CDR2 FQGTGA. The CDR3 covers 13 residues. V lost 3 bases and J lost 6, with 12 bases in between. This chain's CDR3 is CASSFDYRVEQYF. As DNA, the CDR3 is TGTGCCAGCAGCTTTGACTACAGGGTCGAGCAGTACTTC. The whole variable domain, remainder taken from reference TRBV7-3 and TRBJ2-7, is GAGVSQTPSNKVTEKGKYVELRCDPISGHTALYWYRQSLGQGPEFLIYFQGTGAADDSGLPNDRFFAVRPEGSVSTLKIQRTERGDSAVYLCASSFDYRVEQYFGPGTRLTVT.

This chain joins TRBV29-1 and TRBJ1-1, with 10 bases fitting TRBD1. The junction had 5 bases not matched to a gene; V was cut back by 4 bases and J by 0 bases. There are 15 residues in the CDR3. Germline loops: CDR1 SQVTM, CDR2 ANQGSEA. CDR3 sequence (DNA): TGCAGCGTTGGACAGGGGGCTCACGTGAACACTGAAGCTTTCTTT. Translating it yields CSVGQGAHVNTEAFF.

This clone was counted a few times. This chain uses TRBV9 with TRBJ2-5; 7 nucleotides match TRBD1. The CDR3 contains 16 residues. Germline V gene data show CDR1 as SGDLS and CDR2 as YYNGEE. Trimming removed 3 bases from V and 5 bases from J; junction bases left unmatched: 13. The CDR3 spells CASSDFKQGPMETQYF. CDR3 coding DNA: TGTGCCAGCAGCGACTTCAAACAGGGGCCGATGGAGACCCAGTACTTC.

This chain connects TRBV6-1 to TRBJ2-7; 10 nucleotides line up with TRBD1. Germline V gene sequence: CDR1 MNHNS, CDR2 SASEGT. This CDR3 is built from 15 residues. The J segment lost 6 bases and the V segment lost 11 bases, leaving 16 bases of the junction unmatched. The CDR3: CAVFNSGTGDIEQYF. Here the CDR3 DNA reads TGTGCCGTTTTTAATTCCGGGACAGGGGATATCGAGCAGTACTTC.

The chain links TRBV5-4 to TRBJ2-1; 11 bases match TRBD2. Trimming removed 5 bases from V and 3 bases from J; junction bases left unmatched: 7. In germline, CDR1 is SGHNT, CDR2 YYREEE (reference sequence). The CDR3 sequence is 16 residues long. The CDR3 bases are TGTGCCAGCAGTCCTGCCGGGACTAGCGGCTACAATGAGCAGTTCTTC. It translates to CASSPAGTSGYNEQFF.

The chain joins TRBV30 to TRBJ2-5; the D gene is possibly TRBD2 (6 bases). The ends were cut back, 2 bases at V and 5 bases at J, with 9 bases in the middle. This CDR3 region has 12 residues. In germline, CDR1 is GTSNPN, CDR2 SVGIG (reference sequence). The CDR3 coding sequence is TGTGCCTGGAGTATAGGGACTGAGACCCAGTACTTC. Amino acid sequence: CAWSIGTETQYF.

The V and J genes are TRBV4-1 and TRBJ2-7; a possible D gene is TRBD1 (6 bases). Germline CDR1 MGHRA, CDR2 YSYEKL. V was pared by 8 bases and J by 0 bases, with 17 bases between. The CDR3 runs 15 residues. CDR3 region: CASSLGQSLSYEQYF. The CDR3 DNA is TGCGCCAGCTCCCTCGGACAGAGCCTCTCCTACGAGCAGTACTTC.

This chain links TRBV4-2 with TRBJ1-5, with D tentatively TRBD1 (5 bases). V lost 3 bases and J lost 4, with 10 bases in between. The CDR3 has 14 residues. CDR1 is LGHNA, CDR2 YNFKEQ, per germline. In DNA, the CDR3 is TGTGCCAGCAGCCATCTACAGGAAAATCAGCCCCAGCATTTT. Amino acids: CASSHLQENQPQHF.

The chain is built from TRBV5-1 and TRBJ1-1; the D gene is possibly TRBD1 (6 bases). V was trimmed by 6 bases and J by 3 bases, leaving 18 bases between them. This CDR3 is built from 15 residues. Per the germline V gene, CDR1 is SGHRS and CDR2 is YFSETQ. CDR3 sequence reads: CASTEGQVRDTEAFF. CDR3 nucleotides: TGCGCCAGCACCGAGGGACAAGTTAGGGACACTGAAGCTTTCTTT.

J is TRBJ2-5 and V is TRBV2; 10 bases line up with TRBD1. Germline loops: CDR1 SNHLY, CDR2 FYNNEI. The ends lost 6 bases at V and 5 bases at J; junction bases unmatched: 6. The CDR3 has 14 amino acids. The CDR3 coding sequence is TGTGCCAGCAGCGGACAGGGGGTATGGGAGACCCAGTACTTC. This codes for CASSGQGVWETQYF.

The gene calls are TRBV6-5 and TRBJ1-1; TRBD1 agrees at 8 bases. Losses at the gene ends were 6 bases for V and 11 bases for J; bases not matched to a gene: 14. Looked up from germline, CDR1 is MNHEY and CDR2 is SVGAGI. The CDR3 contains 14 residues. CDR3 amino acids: CASSRRTGLISAFF. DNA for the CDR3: TGTGCCAGCAGCCGCAGGACAGGGTTAATTTCCGCTTTCTTT.

CDR3 amino acids: CASSLTGGARQETQYF. The DNA for the CDR3 is TGTGCCAGCAGCCTCACAGGGGGGGCTCGCCAAGAGACCCAGTACTTC. This rearrangement joins TRBV7-2 to TRBJ2-5; maybe TRBD1 (8 bases). Germline V CDR1 and CDR2: SGHTA, FQGNSA. The CDR3 is 16 residues long. The V end was cut by 5 bases, the J end by 1 base, with 17 bases between. The variable domain in full, completed from reference TRBV7-2 and TRBJ2-5, reads GAGVSQSPSNKVTEKGKDVELRCDPISGHTALYWYRQSLGQGLEFLIYFQGNSAPDKSGLPSDRFSAERTGGSVSTLTIQRTQQEDSAVYLCASSLTGGARQETQYFGPGTRLLVL.

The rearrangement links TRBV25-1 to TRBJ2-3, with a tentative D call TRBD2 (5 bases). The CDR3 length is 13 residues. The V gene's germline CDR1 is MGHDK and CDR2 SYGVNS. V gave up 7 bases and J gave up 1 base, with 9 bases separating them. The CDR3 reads CASKRGRTDTQYF. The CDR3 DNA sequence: TGTGCCAGCAAACGGGGTCGCACAGATACGCAGTATTTT.

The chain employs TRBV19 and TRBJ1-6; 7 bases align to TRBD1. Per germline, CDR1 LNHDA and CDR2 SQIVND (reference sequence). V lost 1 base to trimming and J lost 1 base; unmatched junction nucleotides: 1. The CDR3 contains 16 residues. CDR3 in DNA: TGTGCCAGTAGTATAGCAGGGGGTTCCTATAATTCACCCCTCCACTTT. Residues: CASSIAGGSYNSPLHF.

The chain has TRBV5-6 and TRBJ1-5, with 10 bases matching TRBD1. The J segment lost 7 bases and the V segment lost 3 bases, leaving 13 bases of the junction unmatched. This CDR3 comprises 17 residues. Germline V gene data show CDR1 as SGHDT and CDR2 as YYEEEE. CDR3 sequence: CASSSRNGQGVRQPQHF. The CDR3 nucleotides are TGTGCCAGCAGCTCGCGTAATGGACAGGGGGTACGACAGCCCCAGCATTTT.

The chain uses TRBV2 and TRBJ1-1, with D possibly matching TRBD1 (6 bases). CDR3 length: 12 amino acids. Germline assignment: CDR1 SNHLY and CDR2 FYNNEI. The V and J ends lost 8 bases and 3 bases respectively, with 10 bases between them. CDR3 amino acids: CASARGYTEAFF. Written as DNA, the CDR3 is TGTGCCAGCGCCAGGGGATACACTGAAGCTTTCTTT.

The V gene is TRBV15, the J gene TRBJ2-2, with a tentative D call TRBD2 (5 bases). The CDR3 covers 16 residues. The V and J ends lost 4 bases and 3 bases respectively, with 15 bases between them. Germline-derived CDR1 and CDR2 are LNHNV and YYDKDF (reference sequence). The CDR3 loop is CATSTAGGLYTGELFF. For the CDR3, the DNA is TGTGCCACCAGCACCGCCGGTGGACTGTACACCGGGGAGCTGTTTTTT.